One and the same sample provided the 19 T cell receptor beta chains below, sequenced in a study of blood T cell repertoires in COVID-19. Sequenced by immunoSEQ multiplex PCR; TCRdb stores in-frame clones only, minus some. The data hold about 100,000 clones, with 70% to 80% observed a single time. The sample taken for sequencing was peripheral blood. These receptors all come from a human donor in a cohort sampled during active COVID-19.

This clone was seen a few times. The gene calls are TRBV10-3 and TRBJ2-7, with 10 bases lining up with TRBD1. Losses at the gene ends were 6 bases for V and 5 bases for J; bases not matched to a gene: 10. Germline CDR1 reads ENHRY; CDR2 reads SYGVKD. The CDR3 has 15 amino acids. Here the CDR3 reads CAISNLRDRGNEQYF. Written as DNA, the CDR3 is TGTGCCATCAGCAACCTCCGGGACAGGGGAAACGAGCAGTACTTC.

The CDR3 sequence is CASSPGQWGDTQYF. CDR3 DNA: TGTGCCAGCAGCCCGGGACAGTGGGGGGATACGCAGTATTTT. The chain carries TRBV7-2 and TRBJ2-3; 7 bases agree with TRBD1. Germline V gene lookup returns CDR1 SGHTA and CDR2 FQGNSA. V lost 5 bases and J lost 6; bases outside the gene matches: 8. This CDR3 comprises 14 residues.

The chain is built from TRBV5-4 and TRBJ2-1; TRBD1 might be the D (5 bases). Germline V gene lookup returns CDR1 SGHNT and CDR2 YYREEE (reference sequence). V lost 3 bases, J lost 0 bases, and 16 bases lay in between. This CDR3 region has 17 residues. The DNA of the CDR3 is TGTGCCAGCAGCTCCTGGACAAGTTCGAGCTCCTACAATGAGCAGTTCTTC. This encodes CASSSWTSSSSYNEQFF.

This clone was seen more than once but under ten times. This rearrangement joins TRBV7-8 to TRBJ2-3; D gene uncertain. Trimming pared 5 bases from V and 5 bases from J, leaving 8 bases between. Germline V gene sequence: CDR1 SGHVS, CDR2 FQNEAQ. This CDR3 is built from 12 residues. The CDR3 region is CASSHYRDTQYF. The CDR3, as DNA: TGTGCCAGCAGCCACTACCGAGATACGCAGTATTTT.

V and J are TRBV29-1 and TRBJ2-1, with 9 bases aligning to TRBD1. Germline V gene sequence: CDR1 SQVTM, CDR2 ANQGSEA. With V trimmed by 1 base and J by 3 bases, 7 bases remained unmatched. This CDR3 contains 16 residues. CDR3: CSVEAPGQGLYNEQFF. CDR3 DNA: TGCAGCGTTGAAGCCCCGGGACAGGGACTCTACAATGAGCAGTTCTTC.

The J gene is TRBJ2-6, the V gene TRBV5-1; weak D call: TRBD2 (6 bases). V was trimmed by 3 bases and J by 13 bases, leaving 14 bases between them. This CDR3 region has 13 residues. The germline V gene has CDR1 SGHRS and CDR2 YFSETQ. The CDR3 sequence is CASSWGTPVVLTF. In DNA form, the CDR3 reads TGCGCCAGCAGCTGGGGGACTCCTGTGGTCCTGACTTTC.

V and J are TRBV28 and TRBJ1-1; TRBD1 agrees at 11 bases. This CDR3 spans 16 amino acids. Unmatched junction bases numbered 5, after V lost 5 bases and J lost 0 bases. Germline CDR1 is MDHEN and CDR2 is SYDVKM. CDR3 sequence reads: CASSTGTGGMNTEAFF. In DNA, the CDR3 is TGTGCCAGCAGTACCGGGACAGGGGGAATGAACACTGAAGCTTTCTTT.

V gene TRBV19 combines with J gene TRBJ2-7, with 9 bases that match TRBD2. The CDR3 is 14 amino acids. CDR1 is LNHDA and CDR2 is SQIVND in the germline V gene (reference sequence). Losses at the gene ends were 5 bases for V and 4 bases for J; bases not matched to a gene: 6. Here the CDR3 reads CASSSAGGGYEQYF. CDR3 nucleotide sequence: TGTGCCAGTAGTTCAGCGGGAGGTGGTTACGAGCAGTACTTC.

The V gene is TRBV6-6, the J gene TRBJ2-7, with 11 bases aligning to TRBD1. The CDR3 loop spans 15 amino acids. The V segment lost 6 bases and the J segment 3 bases; nucleotides outside the gene matches: 7. Germline CDR1 and CDR2: MNHNY and SVGAGI (reference sequence). Written as DNA, the CDR3 is TGTGCCAGCAGAGAAGGACAGGGGGCCTTCTACGAGCAGTACTTC. Translating gives CASREGQGAFYEQYF.

The rearrangement uses TRBV7-9 and TRBJ2-7, with D possibly matching TRBD1 (5 bases). CDR1 is SEHNR, CDR2 FQNEAQ, per germline (reference sequence). With 1 base removed from V and 2 bases from J, the gap between germline ends came to 12 bases. The CDR3 sequence is 15 residues long. For the CDR3, the DNA is TGTGCCAGCAGCTTAGAGGCAGGGAAGCCCTACGAGCAGTACTTC. Protein sequence: CASSLEAGKPYEQYF.

The chain combines TRBV18 with TRBJ2-3; the match to TRBD1 covers 9 bases. CDR1 is KGHSH and CDR2 is LQKENI in the germline V gene. CDR3 length: 21 amino acids. Trimming took 2 bases from V and 0 from J; bases not matched to a gene: 18. CDR3: CASSPWGGQGPSWRSTDTQYF. For the CDR3, the DNA is TGTGCCAGCTCACCATGGGGGGGACAGGGCCCGAGTTGGAGAAGCACAGATACGCAGTATTTT.

This chain links TRBV4-3 with TRBJ1-1; D perhaps matches TRBD1 (5 bases). Looked up from germline, CDR1 is LGHNA and CDR2 is YSLEER. Trimming shortened V by 1 base and J by 6 bases, and 9 bases separated the two germline ends. The CDR3 has 13 residues. DNA of the CDR3: TGCGCCAGCAGCCAAGTAGCCAGGGCTGAAGCTTTCTTT. Its translation: CASSQVARAEAFF.

The chain has TRBV4-3 and TRBJ1-1; D may be TRBD1 (6 bases). The CDR3 spans 13 residues. Trimming removed 3 bases at V and 7 bases at J, with 12 bases between. CDR1 LGHNA and CDR2 YSLEER come from the germline V gene. The CDR3 spells CASSQDRKSEAFF. DNA of the CDR3: TGCGCCAGCAGCCAGGACAGAAAAAGTGAAGCTTTCTTT.

In the case of this clone: The junction shows a germline mismatch at one end, possibly a read error. Other DNA sequences of this sample code for an identical CDR3. The chain joins TRBV10-3 to TRBJ1-6; 10 bases match TRBD1. The CDR3 covers 16 residues. Germline V lookup: CDR1 ENHRY, CDR2 SYGVKD. CDR3 DNA: TGTGCCACAGGACAGGGGGGGGTGAATCCCTTTTCGGCCCTTCACTTT. Translated: CATGQGGVNPFSALHF.

The chain has TRBV14 and TRBJ2-1; weak D call: TRBD2 (5 bases). Trimming cost V 4 bases and J 8 bases, with 18 bases left between them. The CDR3 is 15 amino acids. The germline V gene has CDR1 SGHDN and CDR2 FVKESK. CDR3 nucleotides: TGTGCCAGCAGCCTCCCCGGAGGTGCGTTCCATGAGCAGTTCTTC. This sequence encodes CASSLPGGAFHEQFF. The full variable domain, in which reference TRBV14 and TRBJ2-1 provide the parts outside the CDR3, is EAGVTQFPSHSVIEKGQTVTLRCDPISGHDNLYWYRRVMGKEIKFLLHFVKESKQDESGMPNNRFLAERTGGTYSTLKVQPAELEDSGVYFCASSLPGGAFHEQFFGPGTRLTVL.

The chain uses TRBV25-1 and TRBJ1-4, with 10 bases that match TRBD1. Losses at the gene ends were 3 bases for V and 8 bases for J; bases not matched to a gene: 6. This CDR3 region has 15 residues. CDR1 MGHDK and CDR2 SYGVNS come from the germline V gene. The CDR3 region is CASSDRRQGAEKLFF. The CDR3, as DNA: TGTGCCAGCAGTGACCGTCGACAGGGGGCAGAAAAACTGTTTTTT.

The chain employs TRBV6-2 or TRBV6-3 and TRBJ2-7; D is ambiguous. This CDR3 region has 14 residues. The germline CDR1 and CDR2 sequences are MNHEY and SVGEGT. Trimming left V 2 bases short and J 0 bases short, with 8 bases between. The CDR3 nucleotides read TGTGCCAGCAGTTACGCGCGAGACTCCTACGAGCAGTACTTC. It is translated as CASSYARDSYEQYF.

The chain has TRBV3-1 (or the pseudogene TRBV3-2) and TRBJ2-3; possible D gene TRBD2, 5 bases. CDR3 length: 15 amino acids. The germline CDR1 and CDR2 sequences are LGHDT and YNNKEL (reference sequence). Deletions cut 0 bases from V and 6 bases from J, with 13 bases between. The CDR3, as DNA: TGTGCCAGCAGCCAAGATCTCGGCAGGAGGGATACGCAGTATTTT. Protein: CASSQDLGRRDTQYF.

The V gene is TRBV18, the J gene TRBJ1-3, with unresolved D. Germline V gene lookup returns CDR1 KGHSH and CDR2 LQKENI. V was shortened by 3 bases and J by 0 bases, with 12 bases between the two germline ends. CDR3 size: 16 residues. The chain's CDR3 is CASSPQVTVSGNTIYF. The CDR3 coding sequence is TGTGCCAGCTCACCCCAGGTGACGGTCTCTGGAAACACCATATATTTT.